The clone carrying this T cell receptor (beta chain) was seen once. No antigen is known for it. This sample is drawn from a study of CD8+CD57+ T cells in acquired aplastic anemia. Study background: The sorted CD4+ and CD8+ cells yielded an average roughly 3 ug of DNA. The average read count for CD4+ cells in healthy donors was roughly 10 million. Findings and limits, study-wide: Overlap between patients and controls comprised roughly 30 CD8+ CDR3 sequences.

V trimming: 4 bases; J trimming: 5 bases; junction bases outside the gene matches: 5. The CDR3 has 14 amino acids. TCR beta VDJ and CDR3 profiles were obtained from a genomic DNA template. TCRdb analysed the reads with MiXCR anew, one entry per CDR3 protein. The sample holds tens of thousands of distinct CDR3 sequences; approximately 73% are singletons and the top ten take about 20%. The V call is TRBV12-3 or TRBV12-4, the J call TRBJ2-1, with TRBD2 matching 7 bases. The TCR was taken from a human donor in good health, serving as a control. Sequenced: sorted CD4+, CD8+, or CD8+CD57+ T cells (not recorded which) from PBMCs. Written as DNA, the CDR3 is TGTGCCAGCAGTTACACCGGGACTAACAATGAGCAGTTCTTC. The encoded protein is CASSYTGTNNEQFF.